These 2 T cell receptor beta chains originate from one sample sequenced in a study of T-cell reconstitution after alpha-beta-depleted transplantation in children. Construction of the TCRbeta library involved unique molecular identifiers. TCRdb recomputed calls from the PCR reads with MiXCR, one row per CDR3 protein. The data show about 240,000 distinct CDR3 sequences, approximately 12% seen once. Sequencing was performed on PBMCs from the stem cell graft donor, taken from the stem cell graft. Receptor source: a human donor who donated a stem cell graft to a child with acute lymphoblastic leukemia.

This clonotype was recorded many times. The chain joins TRBV5-1 to TRBJ2-2; 10 bases fit TRBD1. In germline, CDR1 is SGHRS, CDR2 YFSETQ. The CDR3 length is 17 residues. Germline trimming cut 1 base from V and 6 bases from J; bases unmatched to any gene: 9. The DNA for the CDR3 is TGCGCCAGCAGCTTGATCCTGCGACAGGGGGCGGCCGGGGAGCTGTTTTTT. Translating it yields CASSLILRQGAAGELFF.

This clonotype was counted at least ten times. V and J are TRBV10-3 and TRBJ2-1; possibly TRBD2 for D (5 bases). CDR1 is ENHRY and CDR2 is SYGVKD in the germline V gene. CDR3 length: 10 amino acids. This chain's CDR3 is CGTDGDEQFF. DNA for the CDR3: TGTGGAACCGACGGGGATGAGCAGTTCTTC.